One sample yielded the 28 T cell receptor beta chains listed below, sequenced in a study of blood T cell repertoires in COVID-19. Profiled with immunoSEQ multiplex PCR; TCRdb holds only in-frame clones, not every one. The data hold roughly 180,000 clones, with 86% observed a single time. The specimen was PBMCs or T cells enriched from blood (not recorded which). These receptors were taken from a woman aged 30 to 39 who had recovered from COVID-19.

This clone appeared a few times. The rearrangement uses TRBV6-5 and TRBJ1-1, with D maybe TRBD1 (6 bases). Germline V gives CDR1 MNHEY, CDR2 SVGAGI. This CDR3 is built from 14 residues. V was cut by 6 bases and J by 2 bases, with 13 bases left in between. This CDR3 reads CASSRGGGNTEAFF. The CDR3 DNA is TGTGCCAGCAGCAGGGGAGGGGGTAACACTGAAGCTTTCTTT.

The chain uses TRBV5-1 and TRBJ2-1; 10 positions match TRBD1. CDR1 and CDR2 (germline): SGHRS, YFSETQ. Losses at the gene ends were 4 bases for V and 7 bases for J; bases not matched to a gene: 11. The CDR3 contains 16 residues. The CDR3 reads CASSLRDRGGLNEQFF. DNA of the CDR3: TGCGCCAGCAGCCTAAGGGACAGGGGCGGGTTGAATGAGCAGTTCTTC.

The chain recombines TRBV30 with TRBJ1-2; 11 nucleotides agree with TRBD1. Germline lookup yields CDR1 GTSNPN and CDR2 SVGIG (reference sequence). The V segment lost 2 bases and the J segment 7 bases; nucleotides outside the gene matches: 9. The CDR3 loop spans 15 amino acids. DNA for the CDR3: TGTGCCTGGAGTTACCGGACAGGGGGCGGTCGTGGCTACACCTTC. Residues: CAWSYRTGGGRGYTF.

This clone was seen just once. Other nucleotide sequences from this sample produce the same CDR3. The genes are TRBV12-3 or TRBV12-4 and TRBJ2-1; no definite D call. This CDR3 comprises 11 residues. The ends were cut back, 5 bases at V and 5 bases at J, with 4 bases in the middle. The CDR3 sequence: CASSSDNEQFF. In DNA form, the CDR3 reads TGTGCCAGCAGTAGCGACAATGAGCAGTTCTTC.

The gene calls are TRBV7-9 and TRBJ2-7; TRBD2 aligns across 12 bases. CDR3 length: 15 residues. Unmatched junction bases numbered 4, after V lost 4 bases and J lost 3 bases. The V gene's germline CDR1 is SEHNR and CDR2 FQNEAQ (reference sequence). This CDR3 reads CASSYWTSGNYEQYF. Written as DNA, the CDR3 is TGTGCCAGCAGCTATTGGACTAGCGGGAACTACGAGCAGTACTTC.

This chain joins TRBV4-1 and TRBJ1-3; possibly TRBD1 for D (5 bases). V lost 1 base and J lost 4, with 11 bases in between. Germline assignment: CDR1 MGHRA and CDR2 YSYEKL. The CDR3 sequence is 15 residues long. The CDR3 DNA sequence: TGCGCCAGCAGCCAAGGGACATTGAGAGGAAACACCATATATTTT. Translating it yields CASSQGTLRGNTIYF.

The CDR3 region has the DNA TGTGCCAGCAGCTTAGCTCCCAGGGTTATAGGCGCTCAGCCCCAGCATTTT. It translates to CASSLAPRVIGAQPQHF. The rearrangement uses TRBV7-2 and TRBJ1-5; possibly TRBD1 for D (5 bases). The CDR3 runs 17 residues. V lost 0 bases, J lost 6 bases, and 18 bases lay in between. Germline loops: CDR1 SGHTA, CDR2 FQGNSA.

CDR3 sequence (DNA): TGTGCCAGCAGCTTAGCAGGGGTCCACACTGAAGCTTTCTTT. It yields the protein CASSLAGVHTEAFF. This chain uses TRBV11-2 with TRBJ1-1, with D maybe TRBD1 (6 bases). The CDR3 extends over 14 amino acids. The germline V and J ends were trimmed by 1 base and 3 bases, with 9 bases remaining between them. Germline assignment: CDR1 SGHAT and CDR2 FQNNGV.

This sequence joins TRBV19 and TRBJ1-1, with D possibly matching TRBD1 (5 bases). In germline, CDR1 is LNHDA, CDR2 SQIVND (reference sequence). This CDR3 contains 15 residues. V gave up 9 bases and J gave up 10 bases, with 27 bases separating them. The chain's CDR3 is CASLEGTAEGRAAFF. The CDR3 DNA reads TGTGCCAGCCTGGAGGGGACGGCGGAAGGTAGGGCAGCTTTCTTT. The whole variable domain, filled in from reference TRBV19 and TRBJ1-1, reads DGGITQSPKYLFRKEGQNVTLSCEQNLNHDAMYWYRQDPGQGLRLIYYSQIVNDFQKGDIAEGYSVSREKKESFPLTVTSAQKNPTAFYLCASLEGTAEGRAAFFGQGTRLTVV.

The CDR3 region is CASSGGRGLAGLYEQYF. CDR3 nucleotide sequence: TGTGCCAGCAGCGGTGGCAGGGGACTAGCGGGTCTCTACGAGCAGTACTTC. This rearrangement joins TRBV14 to TRBJ2-7; 12 bases fit TRBD2. V was clipped by 5 bases and J by 3 bases; unmatched bases: 11. The CDR3 loop spans 17 amino acids. Germline V lookup: CDR1 SGHDN, CDR2 FVKESK.

This chain links TRBV4-1 with TRBJ1-2; D is uncertain. This CDR3 spans 14 amino acids. Germline CDR1 reads MGHRA; CDR2 reads YSYEKL. The V gene lost 2 bases and the J gene lost 6 bases, with 13 bases spanning the gap. CDR3 region: CASSQPLRFHGYTF. In DNA, the CDR3 is TGCGCCAGCAGCCAACCCTTGAGGTTCCATGGCTACACCTTC.

The V gene is TRBV28, the J gene TRBJ1-3; 7 nucleotides agree with TRBD1. The CDR3 loop spans 16 amino acids. The germline gives CDR1 MDHEN, CDR2 SYDVKM. The junction had 10 bases not matched to a gene; V was cut back by 5 bases and J by 3 bases. The CDR3 protein is CASSIDRDVIGNTIYF. The CDR3 DNA reads as TGTGCCAGCAGTATAGACAGGGATGTTATTGGAAACACCATATATTTT.

The genes are TRBV4-1 and TRBJ1-4, with 10 bases that match TRBD1. Germline CDR1 MGHRA, CDR2 YSYEKL. The CDR3 has 16 amino acids. V lost 3 bases and J lost 5; bases outside the gene matches: 6. This CDR3 reads CASSQAPGQGNEKLFF. DNA for the CDR3: TGCGCCAGCAGCCAGGCGCCGGGACAGGGGAATGAAAAACTGTTTTTT.

This clone occurred once. The rearrangement joins TRBV5-1 to TRBJ1-2; possible D gene TRBD1, 5 bases. V lost 0 bases to trimming and J lost 0 bases, with 9 bases between them. The CDR3 loop spans 15 amino acids. The germline V gene encodes CDR1 SGHRS and CDR2 YFSETQ. The CDR3 reads CASSLEGQANYGYTF. CDR3 nucleotides: TGCGCCAGCAGCTTGGAAGGACAAGCTAACTATGGCTACACCTTC. Full variable domain (missing parts from reference TRBV5-1 and TRBJ1-2): KAGVTQTPRYLIKTRGQQVTLSCSPISGHRSVSWYQQTPGQGLQFLFEYFSETQRNKGNFPGRFSGRQFSNSRSEMNVSTLELGDSALYLCASSLEGQANYGYTFGSGTRLTVV.

This chain connects TRBV7-2 to TRBJ2-7; D possibly corresponds to TRBD2 (5 bases). Between the trimmed V and J ends, which lost 8 bases and 2 bases, there was a span of 10 bases. The CDR3 is 12 residues long. Germline CDR1 reads SGHTA; CDR2 reads FQGNSA. CDR3 DNA sequence: TGTGCCAGCCGACGGGAAACCTACGAGCAGTACTTC. It encodes CASRRETYEQYF.

The gene calls are TRBV5-1 and TRBJ2-1; 7 positions match TRBD2. Germline loops: CDR1 SGHRS, CDR2 YFSETQ. J was trimmed by 7 bases and V by 0 bases; bases with no gene match: 10. The CDR3 extends over 16 amino acids. Written as DNA, the CDR3 is TGCGCCAGCAGCTTGGCTCCGGGAGGTCCTAGGAATGAGCAGTTCTTC. Translated: CASSLAPGGPRNEQFF.

This clone was detected once. This chain connects TRBV10-3 to TRBJ1-1; D remains unclear. Trimming left V 0 bases short and J 1 base short, with 15 bases between. The length of the CDR3 is 17 residues. Germline lookup yields CDR1 ENHRY and CDR2 SYGVKD. CDR3 protein: CAISESMVGQENTEAFF. CDR3 in DNA: TGTGCCATCAGTGAGTCAATGGTTGGGCAGGAGAACACTGAAGCTTTCTTT.

J is TRBJ2-5 and V is TRBV9; the match to TRBD2 covers 9 bases. Looked up from germline, CDR1 is SGDLS and CDR2 is YYNGEE. The CDR3 is made up of 14 amino acids. V lost 0 bases, J lost 8 bases, and 5 bases stayed unmatched. The CDR3 nucleotides read TGTGCCAGCAGCGTAGAGTGGCGGGGGGGAACCCAGTACTTC. Translating gives CASSVEWRGGTQYF.

This sequence joins TRBV6-2 or TRBV6-3 and TRBJ2-3; D gene ambiguous. The V end lost 5 bases, the J end lost 4 bases, and 10 bases lay between the germline ends. The CDR3 loop spans 13 amino acids. Germline values: CDR1 MNHEY, CDR2 SVGEGT. CDR3 DNA: TGTGCCAGCAGTCAACTAATTGCAGATACGCAGTATTTT. It specifies CASSQLIADTQYF.

The V call is TRBV7-8, the J call TRBJ2-7; 7 bases fit TRBD2. V lost 1 base, J lost 5 bases, and 8 bases stayed unmatched. The CDR3 runs to 15 residues. Germline V gene sequence: CDR1 SGHVS, CDR2 FQNEAQ. As DNA, the CDR3 is TGTGCCAGCAGCTTAGAGGCGGGAGCGGGTCACGAGCAGTACTTC. Translation: CASSLEAGAGHEQYF.

The V call is TRBV6-5, the J call TRBJ1-1, with D maybe TRBD1 (6 bases). V lost 2 bases and J lost 7, with 14 bases in between. Germline CDR1 MNHEY, CDR2 SVGAGI. The CDR3 is 14 residues long. This chain's CDR3 is CASSYGTSHYEAFF. The CDR3 DNA is TGTGCCAGCAGTTACGGGACAAGTCACTATGAAGCTTTCTTT.

The J gene is TRBJ2-2, the V gene TRBV5-1; 7 bases are a match to TRBD2. The CDR3 consists of 17 residues. After removal of 0 bases from V and 1 base from J, the junction contained 6 bases not matched to a gene. The germline CDR1 and CDR2 sequences are SGHRS and YFSETQ. The CDR3 sequence: CASSLVLRGRNTGELFF. The CDR3 nucleotides read TGCGCCAGCAGCTTGGTGCTACGCGGGAGGAACACCGGGGAGCTGTTTTTT.

This clone was recorded only once. This rearrangement joins TRBV9 to TRBJ1-1, with D uncertain. This CDR3 is built from 14 residues. The germline V and J ends were trimmed by 3 bases and 1 base, with 10 bases remaining between them. Germline values: CDR1 SGDLS, CDR2 YYNGEE. CDR3: CASSGRGANTEAFF. CDR3 DNA: TGTGCCAGCAGCGGGAGAGGTGCGAACACTGAAGCTTTCTTT.

The rearrangement links TRBV12-5 to TRBJ2-3, with TRBD2 identical over 11 bases. Germline CDR1 LGHNT, CDR2 FRNRAP. The CDR3 runs 17 residues. V was clipped by 0 bases and J by 8 bases; unmatched bases: 10. The CDR3 region is CASGLVLGTSGSGTQYF. The CDR3, as DNA: TGTGCTAGTGGTTTGGTATTGGGGACTAGCGGAAGTGGTACGCAGTATTTT.

The chain carries TRBV7-8 and TRBJ2-7; 10 bases map to TRBD2. With 5 bases clipped from V and 2 bases from J, the junction kept 6 bases outside the gene matches. CDR1 and CDR2 from the germline V gene are SGHVS and FQNEAQ. CDR3 length: 15 residues. The CDR3 here is CASSELLAGAYEQYF. The DNA for the CDR3 is TGTGCCAGCAGCGAACTCCTAGCGGGAGCCTACGAGCAGTACTTC.

This sequence joins TRBV2 and TRBJ2-7; the D gene is possibly TRBD2 (6 bases). The germline V gene has CDR1 SNHLY and CDR2 FYNNEI. Trimming pared 2 bases from V and 0 bases from J, leaving 14 bases between. This CDR3 is 16 amino acids long. CDR3: CASSEIQVADSYEQYF. DNA for the CDR3: TGTGCCAGCAGTGAAATTCAGGTAGCGGACTCCTACGAGCAGTACTTC.

This clone was picked up a small number of times. The chain links TRBV11-2 to TRBJ2-7, with D uncertain. Deletions cut 5 bases from V and 0 bases from J, with 17 bases between. The CDR3 sequence is 16 residues long. Germline lookup yields CDR1 SGHAT and CDR2 FQNNGV. Here the CDR3 reads CASSPGFGQSSYEQYF. DNA of the CDR3: TGTGCCAGCAGCCCCGGCTTTGGGCAGAGCTCCTACGAGCAGTACTTC.

The chain is built from TRBV5-6 and TRBJ2-3; 16 bases align to TRBD2. The CDR3 totals 15 residues. Germline V gene lookup returns CDR1 SGHDT and CDR2 YYEEEE. V trimming: 3 bases; J trimming: 6 bases; junction bases outside the gene matches: 1. DNA of the CDR3: TGTGCCAGCAGCTCGGGACTAGCGGGAGGGGATACGCAGTATTTT. Protein product: CASSSGLAGGDTQYF.